What follows are 3 T cell receptor beta chains derived from one specimen sequenced in a study of cytomegalovirus exposure and HLA in healthy donors (dated by TCRdb to the late 2010s). Libraries were built with the immunoSEQ multiplex PCR assay. A mixture of 60 forward primers for TCR Vbeta segments and 13 reverse primers for TCR Jbeta segments was used in the multiplex PCR. TCRdb took this table from immuneACCESS and kept in-frame rearrangements with V and J called. Such tables lack part of the clones; where checked against another copy, unresolved V genes explain under half of the gap, and the rest is unexplained. The sample table shows around 50,000 clones, and about two thirds are seen once. Around a fifth of the sample rests with the top ten. Material for sequencing was PBMCs. These receptors all stem from a woman in her forties or fifties in good health and CMV-seropositive.

This chain links TRBV28 with TRBJ2-5; D is ambiguous. The germline V gene has CDR1 MDHEN and CDR2 SYDVKM. The CDR3 has 12 amino acids. Trimming removed 6 bases at V and 3 bases at J, with 8 bases between. For the CDR3, the DNA is TGTGCCAGCAGCTCTACTGAAGAGACCCAGTACTTC. This codes for CASSSTEETQYF.

The J gene is TRBJ2-7, the V gene TRBV7-2, with D hard to call. From germline, CDR1 is SGHTA and CDR2 FQGNSA. V lost 5 bases to trimming and J lost 7 bases, with 9 bases between them. CDR3 length: 11 amino acids. Written as DNA, the CDR3 is TGTGCCAGCAGCGCCCACAGTGAGCAGTACTTC. Translated: CASSAHSEQYF.

The CDR3 spells CASSSPDRENTGELFF. In DNA form, the CDR3 reads TGTGCCAGCAGCTCCCCAGACAGGGAAAACACCGGGGAGCTGTTTTTT. This chain links TRBV13 with TRBJ2-2; 7 nucleotides match TRBD1. The germline V gene encodes CDR1 PRHDT and CDR2 FYEKMQ (reference sequence). The CDR3 is 16 amino acids. The V segment lost 4 bases and the J segment 2 bases; nucleotides outside the gene matches: 7.